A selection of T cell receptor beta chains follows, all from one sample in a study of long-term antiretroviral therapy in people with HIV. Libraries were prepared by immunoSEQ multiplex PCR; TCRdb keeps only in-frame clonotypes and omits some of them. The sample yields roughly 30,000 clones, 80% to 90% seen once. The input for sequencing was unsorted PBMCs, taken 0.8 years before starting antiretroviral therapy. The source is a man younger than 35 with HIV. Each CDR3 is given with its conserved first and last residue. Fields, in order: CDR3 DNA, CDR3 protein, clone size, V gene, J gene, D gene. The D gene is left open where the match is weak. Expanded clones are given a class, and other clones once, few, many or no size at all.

CDR3nt: TGTGCCAGCAGTTGGGACAGGGATCGGGGCTACACCTTC
CDR3aa: CASSWDRDRGYTF
abundance: -
v_gene: TRBV5-6
j_gene: TRBJ1-2
d_gene: TRBD1

CDR3nt: TGTGCCAGCAGGGACCAGGAAAACACTGAAGCTTTCTTT
CDR3aa: CASRDQENTEAFF
abundance: -
v_gene: TRBV2
j_gene: TRBJ1-1
d_gene: -

CDR3nt: TGCGCCAGCAGCTCCACAGGGATTGGGACAGATACGCAGTATTTT
CDR3aa: CASSSTGIGTDTQYF
abundance: -
v_gene: TRBV4-3
j_gene: TRBJ2-3
d_gene: -

CDR3nt: TGCGCCAGCAGCCAAGACGTCGAGGTCGGCTACACCTTC
CDR3aa: CASSQDVEVGYTF
abundance: -
v_gene: TRBV4-3
j_gene: TRBJ1-2
d_gene: -

CDR3nt: TGCAGCGTTGAAGGTCCCAGCGGGAATTACGAGCAGTACTTC
CDR3aa: CSVEGPSGNYEQYF
abundance: few
v_gene: TRBV29-1
j_gene: TRBJ2-7
d_gene: TRBD2

CDR3nt: TGTGCCAGCAGCCCCGGACTGTACAATGAGCAGTTCTTC
CDR3aa: CASSPGLYNEQFF
abundance: -
v_gene: TRBV27
j_gene: TRBJ2-1
d_gene: -

CDR3nt: TGTGCCAGCAGCGCTAGTACTTCCGGGACAGGGAACACTGAAGCTTTCTTT
CDR3aa: CASSASTSGTGNTEAFF
abundance: -
v_gene: TRBV5-4
j_gene: TRBJ1-1
d_gene: TRBD1

CDR3nt: TGTGCCAGCAGTACGGGAAAAGAGACCCAGTACTTC
CDR3aa: CASSTGKETQYF
abundance: -
v_gene: TRBV27
j_gene: TRBJ2-5
d_gene: -

CDR3nt: TGCGCCAGCAGCTTGGGGGCAGACTCCTATGGCTACACCTTC
CDR3aa: CASSLGADSYGYTF
abundance: -
v_gene: TRBV5-1
j_gene: TRBJ1-2
d_gene: -

CDR3nt: TGTGCCAGCAGCTTAGTTGCGGAGGATGAGCAGTTCTTC
CDR3aa: CASSLVAEDEQFF
abundance: -
v_gene: TRBV11-3
j_gene: TRBJ2-1
d_gene: -

CDR3nt: TGTGCCACCAGCAGAGGACTAGCGGGAGCTTGGGAGCAGTTCTTC
CDR3aa: CATSRGLAGAWEQFF
abundance: -
v_gene: TRBV15
j_gene: TRBJ2-1
d_gene: TRBD2

CDR3nt: TGTGCCAGCAGTTACTTCGGAGGGACTGAAGCTTTCTTT
CDR3aa: CASSYFGGTEAFF
abundance: -
v_gene: TRBV6-5
j_gene: TRBJ1-1
d_gene: -

CDR3nt: TGTGCCAGCAACCCGGGACTCAGCGATTCACCCCTCCACTTT
CDR3aa: CASNPGLSDSPLHF
abundance: medium-sized
v_gene: TRBV9
j_gene: TRBJ1-6
d_gene: -

CDR3nt: TGTGCCAGCAGTTCCCGCTTCTCCTACGAGCAGTACTTC
CDR3aa: CASSSRFSYEQYF
abundance: -
v_gene: TRBV27
j_gene: TRBJ2-7
d_gene: -

CDR3nt: TGTGCCAGCAGTCCCCGGCTCCGGGACACCGGGGAGCTGTTTTTT
CDR3aa: CASSPRLRDTGELFF
abundance: -
v_gene: TRBV7-3
j_gene: TRBJ2-2
d_gene: -

CDR3nt: TGTGCCAGCAGTCGAAAGGACCAGGAAGCTTTCTTT
CDR3aa: CASSRKDQEAFF
abundance: -
v_gene: TRBV6-5
j_gene: TRBJ1-1
d_gene: -

CDR3nt: TGTGCCAGCAGTTACTCCTCCGACGGGGGCTTAACTGAAGCTTTCTTT
CDR3aa: CASSYSSDGGLTEAFF
abundance: -
v_gene: TRBV6-5
j_gene: TRBJ1-1
d_gene: -

CDR3nt: TGTGCCACCAGCAGAGATATGGCAGGCACAGATACGCAGTATTTT
CDR3aa: CATSRDMAGTDTQYF
abundance: once
v_gene: TRBV15
j_gene: TRBJ2-3
d_gene: -

CDR3nt: TGTGCCAGCAGTGGGTCGGTTTTAGAGACCCAGTACTTC
CDR3aa: CASSGSVLETQYF
abundance: -
v_gene: TRBV6-1
j_gene: TRBJ2-5
d_gene: -

CDR3nt: TGTGCCAGCAGCTTCGGCCGGACTAGCGGGTACAATGAGCAGTTCTTC
CDR3aa: CASSFGRTSGYNEQFF
abundance: -
v_gene: TRBV7-2
j_gene: TRBJ2-1
d_gene: TRBD2

CDR3nt: TGTGCCAGCAGCCTCGTATGGGGGGACACCGGGGAGCTGTTTTTT
CDR3aa: CASSLVWGDTGELFF
abundance: -
v_gene: TRBV5-6
j_gene: TRBJ2-2
d_gene: -

CDR3nt: TGTGCCAGCAGCCCCTTAGGGGGGAGTGAGAGCTACACCTTC
CDR3aa: CASSPLGGSESYTF
abundance: -
v_gene: TRBV9
j_gene: TRBJ1-2
d_gene: -

CDR3nt: TGTGCCAGCAGCGGGGGTTGGGAGCAGTACTTC
CDR3aa: CASSGGWEQYF
abundance: -
v_gene: TRBV2
j_gene: TRBJ2-7
d_gene: -

CDR3nt: TGTGCCACCAGCAGAAGGTACCAGGAGCCTGAAAAACTGTTTTTT
CDR3aa: CATSRRYQEPEKLFF
abundance: -
v_gene: TRBV15
j_gene: TRBJ1-4
d_gene: -

CDR3nt: TGTGCCAGCAGCCTCGGGGACAGTATCACCGGGGAGCTGTTTTTT
CDR3aa: CASSLGDSITGELFF
abundance: -
v_gene: TRBV4-2
j_gene: TRBJ2-2
d_gene: TRBD1

CDR3nt: TGTGCCAGCAGTTTATCGGCTAACGGGTACGAGCAGTACTTC
CDR3aa: CASSLSANGYEQYF
abundance: -
v_gene: TRBV27
j_gene: TRBJ2-7
d_gene: -

CDR3nt: TGTGCCAGCCTCCGGGGACAGGGGGCGTCCGGGGAGCTGTTTTTT
CDR3aa: CASLRGQGASGELFF
abundance: few
v_gene: TRBV19
j_gene: TRBJ2-2
d_gene: TRBD1

CDR3nt: TGCGCCAGCAGCTTGGATCTTCGGGCGGGAGGAGGCTACGAGCAGTACTTC
CDR3aa: CASSLDLRAGGGYEQYF
abundance: once
v_gene: TRBV5-1
j_gene: TRBJ2-7
d_gene: TRBD2

CDR3nt: TGTGCCATCAATCGACAGGATAATTCACCCCTCCACTTT
CDR3aa: CAINRQDNSPLHF
abundance: -
v_gene: TRBV10-3
j_gene: TRBJ1-6
d_gene: -

CDR3nt: TGTGCCAGCAGCGTTGGGTGGGGCGGGGGGACTAGTAGGTACAATGAGCAGTTCTTC
CDR3aa: CASSVGWGGGTSRYNEQFF
abundance: -
v_gene: TRBV9
j_gene: TRBJ2-1
d_gene: TRBD2

CDR3nt: TGTGCCAGCAGGGGCTCCAGGGGGGGCTATGGCTACACCTTC
CDR3aa: CASRGSRGGYGYTF
abundance: -
v_gene: TRBV6-1
j_gene: TRBJ1-2
d_gene: TRBD1

CDR3nt: TGCAGCGTTGAAAGGCAACAGGGAAGGGAGACCCAGTACTTC
CDR3aa: CSVERQQGRETQYF
abundance: -
v_gene: TRBV29-1
j_gene: TRBJ2-5
d_gene: -

CDR3nt: TGCGCCAGCAGTGAGTCCGGGTTTACCTACGAGCAGTACTTC
CDR3aa: CASSESGFTYEQYF
abundance: -
v_gene: TRBV10-2
j_gene: TRBJ2-7
d_gene: -

CDR3nt: TGCGCCAGCAGCCAAGACCAAGGGGAGGGAGGGCTCGAGCAGTACTTC
CDR3aa: CASSQDQGEGGLEQYF
abundance: -
v_gene: TRBV4-1
j_gene: TRBJ2-7
d_gene: TRBD2

CDR3nt: TGTGCCAGCAGTCCTAGGGGACGAGGCTACACCTTC
CDR3aa: CASSPRGRGYTF
abundance: few
v_gene: TRBV2
j_gene: TRBJ1-2
d_gene: -

CDR3nt: TGTGCCACCCATGGCGGGACAGGTTTCTTTGGGCCCCAGCATTTT
CDR3aa: CATHGGTGFFGPQHF
abundance: -
v_gene: TRBV19
j_gene: TRBJ1-5
d_gene: TRBD1

CDR3nt: TGCGCCAGCAGCCAAGGGGACAGGGGAACTGGGTCGCTACTCGGCTACACCTTC
CDR3aa: CASSQGDRGTGSLLGYTF
abundance: -
v_gene: TRBV4-1
j_gene: TRBJ1-2
d_gene: TRBD1

CDR3nt: TGTGCCAGCAGCTTACCACGAACCGGCAACGCCTACGAGCAGTACTTC
CDR3aa: CASSLPRTGNAYEQYF
abundance: -
v_gene: TRBV7-9
j_gene: TRBJ2-7
d_gene: -

CDR3nt: TGCAGCGCCGAGAAGGACAGCCGGCGGGGCTACACCTTC
CDR3aa: CSAEKDSRRGYTF
abundance: -
v_gene: TRBV29-1
j_gene: TRBJ1-2
d_gene: -

CDR3nt: TGCGCCAGCAGCTTGGGACGAGCATCTAGCGGGGGCCGGGGGGTCACCGGGGAGCTGTTTTTT
CDR3aa: CASSLGRASSGGRGVTGELFF
abundance: -
v_gene: TRBV5-1
j_gene: TRBJ2-2
d_gene: TRBD2

CDR3nt: TGCGCCAGCAGCTTAGGTCAAACGAACACCGGGGAGCTGTTTTTT
CDR3aa: CASSLGQTNTGELFF
abundance: -
v_gene: TRBV5-1
j_gene: TRBJ2-2
d_gene: -

CDR3nt: TGTGCCAGGGGGGCAGGGACTTCTCGGAGTGGCTACACCTTC
CDR3aa: CARGAGTSRSGYTF
abundance: -
v_gene: TRBV2
j_gene: TRBJ1-2
d_gene: -

CDR3nt: TGTGCCAGCAGCACCGGGACAGTCGCCGGTGAAAAACTGTTTTTT
CDR3aa: CASSTGTVAGEKLFF
abundance: -
v_gene: TRBV7-8
j_gene: TRBJ1-4
d_gene: TRBD1

CDR3nt: TGTGCCAGCAGCTTGCAACGCGGGAGGCCTGGAAAGGAAGAGACCCAGTACTTC
CDR3aa: CASSLQRGRPGKEETQYF
abundance: -
v_gene: TRBV5-4
j_gene: TRBJ2-5
d_gene: TRBD2

CDR3nt: TGTGCCAGCAGCGGGCCTGGCTGGGGCACCGGGGAGCTGTTTTTT
CDR3aa: CASSGPGWGTGELFF
abundance: -
v_gene: TRBV5-4
j_gene: TRBJ2-2
d_gene: -

CDR3nt: TGTGCCAGCAGTCTGGACAGGGGAGAGGAAAAACTGTTTTTT
CDR3aa: CASSLDRGEEKLFF
abundance: -
v_gene: TRBV2
j_gene: TRBJ1-4
d_gene: TRBD1

CDR3nt: TGTGCCAGTAGCCCGGTGGCTACAGACAATGAGCAGTTCTTC
CDR3aa: CASSPVATDNEQFF
abundance: -
v_gene: TRBV19
j_gene: TRBJ2-1
d_gene: -

CDR3nt: TGTGCCATCAGTGAGTACAGCAATCAGCCCCAGCATTTT
CDR3aa: CAISEYSNQPQHF
abundance: -
v_gene: TRBV10-3
j_gene: TRBJ1-5
d_gene: -

CDR3nt: TGTGCCAGCAGCTTGAGGCCCCTAGCGGTCCAAGAGACCCAGTACTTC
CDR3aa: CASSLRPLAVQETQYF
abundance: once
v_gene: TRBV5-8
j_gene: TRBJ2-5
d_gene: TRBD2

CDR3nt: TGTGCCAGCAGCTACAACCCCGGGTTTGATGAAAAACTGTTTTTT
CDR3aa: CASSYNPGFDEKLFF
abundance: -
v_gene: TRBV5-5
j_gene: TRBJ1-4
d_gene: -

CDR3nt: TGCGCCAGCAGCTTGGCACTAGCGGAAGACGAGCAGTACTTC
CDR3aa: CASSLALAEDEQYF
abundance: -
v_gene: TRBV5-1
j_gene: TRBJ2-7
d_gene: TRBD2

CDR3nt: TGTGCCAGCAGCTCCCTTAGGACTAGCGGGAGCAATGAGCAGTTCTTC
CDR3aa: CASSSLRTSGSNEQFF
abundance: -
v_gene: TRBV28
j_gene: TRBJ2-1
d_gene: TRBD2